This T cell receptor beta chain was recorded in a study of blood T cell repertoires in COVID-19. The CDR3 runs to 14 residues. From germline, CDR1 is LGHNT and CDR2 FRNRAP. V was clipped by 6 bases and J by 7 bases; unmatched bases: 7. Profiling relied on immunoSEQ multiplex PCR, and the TCRdb table lists in-frame clones only, not all of them. The table has about 670,000 clones, just under 90% seen once. The source is a woman aged 18-29 years with acute or convalescent COVID-19. Sample: peripheral blood. The V gene is TRBV12-5, the J gene TRBJ2-1; 9 bases fit TRBD2. CDR3 region: CASGPAGGPNEQFF. The CDR3 DNA reads TGTGCTAGTGGCCCCGCGGGGGGGCCTAATGAGCAGTTCTTC.